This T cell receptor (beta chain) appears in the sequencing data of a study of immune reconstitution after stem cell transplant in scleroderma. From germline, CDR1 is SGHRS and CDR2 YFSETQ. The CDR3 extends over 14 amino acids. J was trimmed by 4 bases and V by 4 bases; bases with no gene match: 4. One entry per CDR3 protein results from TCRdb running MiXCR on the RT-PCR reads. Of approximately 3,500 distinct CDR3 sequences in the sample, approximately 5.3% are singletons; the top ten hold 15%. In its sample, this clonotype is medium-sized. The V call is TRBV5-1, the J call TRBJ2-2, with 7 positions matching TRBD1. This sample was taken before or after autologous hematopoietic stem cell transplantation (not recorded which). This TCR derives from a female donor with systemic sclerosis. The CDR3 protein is CASSTDRVTGELFF. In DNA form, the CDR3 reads TGCGCCAGCAGCACCGACAGGGTCACCGGGGAGCTGTTTTTT.